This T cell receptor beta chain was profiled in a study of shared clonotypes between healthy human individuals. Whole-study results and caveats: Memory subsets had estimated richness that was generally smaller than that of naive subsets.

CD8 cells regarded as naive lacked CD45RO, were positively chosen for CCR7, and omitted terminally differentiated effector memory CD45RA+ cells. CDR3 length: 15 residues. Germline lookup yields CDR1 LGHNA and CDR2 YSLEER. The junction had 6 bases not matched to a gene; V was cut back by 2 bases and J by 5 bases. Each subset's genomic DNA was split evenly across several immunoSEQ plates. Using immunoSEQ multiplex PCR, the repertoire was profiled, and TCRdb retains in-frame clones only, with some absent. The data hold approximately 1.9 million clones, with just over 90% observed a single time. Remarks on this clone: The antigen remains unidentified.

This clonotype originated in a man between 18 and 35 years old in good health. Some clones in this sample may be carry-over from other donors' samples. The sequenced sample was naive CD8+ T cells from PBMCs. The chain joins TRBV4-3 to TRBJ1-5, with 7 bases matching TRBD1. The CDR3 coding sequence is TGCGCCAGCAGCCAAAGAACAGGGGAGGATCAGCCCCAGCATTTT. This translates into CASSQRTGEDQPQHF.